A single sample is the source of the 5 T cell receptor beta chains below, sequenced in a study of pediatric ulcerative colitis. During colonoscopy, one to two rectal pinch biopsies were collected. The data were produced by immunoSEQ multiplex PCR, yet TCRdb's version contains in-frame clones alone and is incomplete. The sample holds 16,000 or so clones; roughly 69% are singletons and the top ten take around 6.6%. Sequencing was done on a sample of gut tissue. Receptor source: a boy aged 5-17 years with moderate ulcerative colitis.

The chain employs TRBV18 and TRBJ2-7, with 7 bases aligning to TRBD1. Germline lookup yields CDR1 KGHSH and CDR2 LQKENI. This CDR3 has 16 amino acids. With V trimmed by 3 bases and J by 1 base, 9 bases remained unmatched. The CDR3 nucleotides are TGTGCCAGCTCACCCGACAGGGAACCCGATTCCTACGAGCAGTACTTC. Residues: CASSPDREPDSYEQYF.

The chain carries TRBV29-1 and TRBJ1-1, with 7 nucleotides matching TRBD1. CDR3 size: 11 residues. The ends lost 6 bases at V and 7 bases at J; junction bases unmatched: 5. CDR1 is SQVTM and CDR2 is ANQGSEA in the germline V gene. The CDR3 DNA is TGCAGCGTACAGGGGTCGGGTGAAGCTTTCTTT. Its translation: CSVQGSGEAFF.

The rearrangement links TRBV5-1 to TRBJ2-3; 10 bases fit TRBD2. The CDR3 covers 16 residues. Trimming removed 0 bases from V and 1 base from J; junction bases left unmatched: 2. CDR1 is SGHRS, CDR2 YFSETQ, per germline. This CDR3 is CASSLGLAGGTDTQYF. Here the CDR3 DNA reads TGCGCCAGCAGCTTGGGGCTAGCGGGGGGCACAGATACGCAGTATTTT.

This rearrangement joins TRBV28 to TRBJ2-7; 8 bases line up with TRBD2. CDR1 is MDHEN and CDR2 is SYDVKM in the germline V gene. The CDR3 is made up of 14 amino acids. V shed 5 bases and J 3 bases; nucleotides not matched to a gene: 6. CDR3 sequence: CASSPQGLVYEQYF. CDR3 in DNA: TGTGCCAGCAGTCCCCAGGGACTAGTCTACGAGCAGTACTTC.

For the CDR3, the DNA is TGCGCCAGCAGTCAATCGGAAGTCTTTTGGCAGGGCCCCTACGAGCAGTACTTC. It specifies CASSQSEVFWQGPYEQYF. The rearrangement links TRBV23-1 to TRBJ2-7; tentative D call: TRBD1 (5 bases). TRBV23-1 is classed as an ORF, of uncertain function. V lost 0 bases and J 2 bases, leaving 20 bases between the germline ends. There are 18 residues in the CDR3.